A single sample is the source of the 31 T cell receptor beta chains below, sequenced in a study of blood T cell repertoires in COVID-19 (dated by TCRdb to the early 2020s). Library preparation used the immunoSEQ multiplex PCR assay. Here the immuneACCESS table is served through TCRdb, limited to in-frame sequences with V and J called. Missing clones are a known gap in these copies; in checked studies unresolved V genes cover under half, and the rest lacks a known reason. The sample includes 45,000 to 65,000 clones, with just under 90% observed a single time. The ten biggest clones cover 9% of the sample. The sequenced sample consisted of peripheral blood. These receptors were taken from a man older than 75 with active or convalescent COVID-19.

This chain links TRBV6-5 with TRBJ2-7, with D tentatively TRBD1 (6 bases). V lost 2 bases to trimming and J lost 7 bases, with 15 bases between them. The CDR3 extends over 14 amino acids. Germline V lookup: CDR1 MNHEY, CDR2 SVGAGI. CDR3 nucleotide sequence: TGTGCCAGCAGTTACCAGGGGACACTACGTGAGCAGTACTTC. This encodes CASSYQGTLREQYF.

The V and J genes are TRBV5-1 and TRBJ1-4; D uncertain. The germline CDR1 and CDR2 sequences are SGHRS and YFSETQ. The CDR3 has 16 residues. The V gene lost 0 bases and the J gene lost 3 bases, with 12 bases spanning the gap. The CDR3 loop reads CASSLGFRSPNEKLFF. The DNA of the CDR3 is TGCGCCAGCAGCTTGGGTTTCAGGTCCCCTAATGAAAAACTGTTTTTT.

V gene TRBV27 combines with J gene TRBJ2-3, with TRBD2 matching 9 bases. With V trimmed by 3 bases and J by 4 bases, 2 bases remained unmatched. The CDR3 totals 14 residues. Germline values: CDR1 MNHEY, CDR2 SMNVEV (reference sequence). The CDR3: CASSFAGGADTQYF. Here the CDR3 DNA reads TGTGCCAGCAGTTTTGCGGGGGGGGCAGATACGCAGTATTTT.

V and J are TRBV18 and TRBJ1-1; perhaps TRBD1 as D (5 bases). With 5 bases removed from V and 1 base from J, the gap between germline ends came to 17 bases. Germline assignment: CDR1 KGHSH and CDR2 LQKENI. The CDR3 runs to 16 residues. CDR3 amino acids: CASSSRPTGQNTEAFF. CDR3 sequence (DNA): TGTGCCAGCTCATCCCGACCTACTGGACAGAACACTGAAGCTTTCTTT.

This rearrangement joins TRBV6-4 to TRBJ2-3, with TRBD2 identical over 12 bases. Looked up from germline, CDR1 is MRHNA and CDR2 is SNTAGT. The CDR3 extends over 16 amino acids. V trimming: 3 bases; J trimming: 3 bases; junction bases outside the gene matches: 4. For the CDR3, the DNA is TGTGCCAGCAGTGAATTTACTAGCGGGAGGACAGATACGCAGTATTTT. It yields the protein CASSEFTSGRTDTQYF.

CDR3 loop: CASSGLTENTEAFF. The CDR3 DNA follows: TGCGCCAGCAGCGGCCTCACAGAGAACACTGAAGCTTTCTTT. The chain has TRBV5-1 and TRBJ1-1; D is unresolved. The CDR3 has 14 residues. Trimming cost V 4 bases and J 1 base, with 11 bases left between them. CDR1 and CDR2 (germline): SGHRS, YFSETQ.

The chain uses TRBV4-1 and TRBJ2-7; no clear D gene. Deletions cut 4 bases from V and 4 bases from J, with 11 bases between. The V gene's germline CDR1 is MGHRA and CDR2 YSYEKL. CDR3 length: 13 amino acids. The CDR3 sequence is CASSLSPKYEQYF. The CDR3 nucleotides read TGCGCCAGCAGCCTATCCCCTAAATACGAGCAGTACTTC.

This chain links TRBV12-5 with TRBJ2-3; 10 bases are shared with TRBD1. J gave up 2 bases and V 5 bases, and 4 bases lay outside the gene matches. The CDR3 is 15 amino acids. Per the germline V gene, CDR1 is LGHNT and CDR2 is FRNRAP. In DNA, the CDR3 is TGTGCTAGTGGTGGGGACAGGGGACCCACAGATACGCAGTATTTT. This gives the protein CASGGDRGPTDTQYF.

The gene calls are TRBV11-3 and TRBJ2-3; 12 nucleotides line up with TRBD2. The length of the CDR3 is 16 residues. Germline CDR1 reads SGHNT; CDR2 reads YENEEA. Unmatched junction bases numbered 3, after V lost 1 base and J lost 4 bases. In nucleotides, the CDR3 is TGTGCCAGCAGCTTAGGACTAGCGGGGGCAGCAGATACGCAGTATTTT. Its translation: CASSLGLAGAADTQYF.

This clone was seen a handful of times. V and J are TRBV5-1 and TRBJ1-2; D not certain. Trimming stripped 1 base from V and 6 bases from J, with 16 bases between. Germline CDR1 is SGHRS and CDR2 is YFSETQ. The CDR3 is made up of 15 amino acids. The DNA of the CDR3 is TGCGCCAGCAGCTTGATTCCGGGGAGTAAGGATGGCTACACCTTC. It encodes CASSLIPGSKDGYTF. Based on the CDR3 plus reference TRBV5-1 and TRBJ1-2, the full variable domain is KAGVTQTPRYLIKTRGQQVTLSCSPISGHRSVSWYQQTPGQGLQFLFEYFSETQRNKGNFPGRFSGRQFSNSRSEMNVSTLELGDSALYLCASSLIPGSKDGYTFGSGTRLTVV.

This chain links TRBV6-5 with TRBJ1-3; unclear D gene. V lost 4 bases and J lost 0, with 4 bases in between. The CDR3 sequence is 13 residues long. In germline, CDR1 is MNHEY, CDR2 SVGAGI. The CDR3 region is CASSFNSGNTIYF. The CDR3 DNA sequence: TGTGCCAGCAGTTTCAACTCTGGAAACACCATATATTTT.

V is TRBV6-6 and J is TRBJ1-1, with D unresolved. The CDR3 covers 16 residues. The V gene lost 2 bases and the J gene lost 1 base, with 14 bases spanning the gap. CDR1 is MNHNY and CDR2 is SVGAGI in the germline V gene (reference sequence). The CDR3 nucleotides are TGTGCCAGCAGTTACCCCGGGAGCGCGGGGAACACTGAAGCTTTCTTT. As protein: CASSYPGSAGNTEAFF.

The V call is TRBV20-1, the J call TRBJ2-1; no firm D call. The CDR3 is 10 amino acids. The germline V gene has CDR1 DFQATT and CDR2 SNEGSKA (reference sequence). Trimming shortened V by 6 bases and J by 9 bases, and 9 bases separated the two germline ends. The CDR3 sequence: CSAGSSEQFF. CDR3 coding DNA: TGCAGTGCCGGTAGTTCTGAGCAGTTCTTC.

J is TRBJ2-7 and V is TRBV7-8; the D gene is possibly TRBD1 (5 bases). The V end lost 1 base, the J end lost 10 bases, and 11 bases lay between the germline ends. This CDR3 is 12 amino acids long. From germline, CDR1 is SGHVS and CDR2 FQNEAQ. CDR3 region: CASSLVQGPQYF. CDR3 nucleotide sequence: TGTGCCAGCAGCTTAGTCCAGGGCCCTCAGTACTTC.

This chain uses TRBV5-5 with TRBJ1-3; TRBD1 matches 11 bases. The CDR3 is 17 amino acids. From germline, CDR1 is SGHKS and CDR2 YYEKEE (reference sequence). V was pared by 3 bases and J by 9 bases, with 14 bases of the junction left unmatched. The CDR3 loop reads CASSWAPGQGVESTIYF. DNA of the CDR3: TGTGCCAGCAGCTGGGCCCCGGGACAGGGGGTCGAAAGCACCATATATTTT.

The J gene is TRBJ2-3, the V gene TRBV27, with D tentatively TRBD1 (5 bases). V was pared by 7 bases and J by 5 bases, with 19 bases between. This CDR3 has 15 residues. In germline, CDR1 is MNHEY, CDR2 SMNVEV (reference sequence). In DNA, the CDR3 is TGTGCCAGCACCTCGTGGGGCGCAAAGGGAGATACGCAGTATTTT. Encoded protein: CASTSWGAKGDTQYF.

The J gene is TRBJ2-5, the V gene TRBV6-2 or TRBV6-3; 10 positions agree with TRBD2. Germline lookup yields CDR1 MNHEY and CDR2 SVGEGT. CDR3 length: 15 residues. V was clipped by 2 bases and J by 3 bases; unmatched bases: 3. DNA for the CDR3: TGTGCCAGCAGTTACGGGACTAGCGTTGAAGAGACCCAGTACTTC. It specifies CASSYGTSVEETQYF.

This clone came up once. The genes are TRBV2 and TRBJ1-2, with D possibly being TRBD1 (5 bases). This CDR3 has 13 amino acids. The germline V gene has CDR1 SNHLY and CDR2 FYNNEI. V shed 7 bases and J shed 6 bases, with 15 bases lying between them. CDR3 DNA sequence: TGTGCCAGCACCCTCGGCAGGGTAGATGGCTACACCTTC. Translating it yields CASTLGRVDGYTF.

This chain uses TRBV4-2 with TRBJ2-5; TRBD2 agrees at 7 bases. After removal of 0 bases from V and 5 bases from J, the junction contained 9 bases not matched to a gene. CDR3 length: 16 residues. Germline values: CDR1 LGHNA, CDR2 YNFKEQ. The CDR3 nucleotides are TGTGCCAGCAGCCAAGAGATGGGGGAGGGCAGTGAGACCCAGTACTTC. Protein sequence: CASSQEMGEGSETQYF.

The chain links TRBV5-5 to TRBJ1-4, with no clear D. Germline assignment: CDR1 SGHKS and CDR2 YYEKEE (reference sequence). V was shortened by 2 bases and J by 0 bases, with 8 bases between the two germline ends. The CDR3 is made up of 15 amino acids. DNA of the CDR3: TGTGCCAGCAGCTTAATGACTACAACTAATGAAAAACTGTTTTTT. Translating gives CASSLMTTTNEKLFF.

The chain combines TRBV7-8 with TRBJ2-3, with 9 bases lining up with TRBD2. Trimming cost V 5 bases and J 1 base; bases outside gene matches: 4. The CDR3 consists of 15 residues. Per the germline V gene, CDR1 is SGHVS and CDR2 is FQNEAQ. CDR3 residues: CASSPPSGGTDTQYF. The CDR3 nucleotides read TGTGCCAGCAGCCCCCCTAGCGGGGGCACAGATACGCAGTATTTT.

The chain combines TRBV23-1 with TRBJ1-5; D call uncertain. Being an ORF, TRBV23-1 has a function that is uncertain. V shed 4 bases and J shed 0 bases, with 7 bases lying between them. The CDR3 consists of 14 residues. The CDR3 reads CASSRTNSNQPQHF. The CDR3 region has the DNA TGCGCCAGCAGTCGGACTAATAGCAATCAGCCCCAGCATTTT.

The V gene is TRBV7-2, the J gene TRBJ1-4, with 11 positions matching TRBD1. J was trimmed by 10 bases and V by 0 bases; bases with no gene match: 1. The CDR3 length is 14 residues. From germline, CDR1 is SGHTA and CDR2 FQGNSA. This CDR3 reads CASSLAGTGGKLFF. Here the CDR3 DNA reads TGTGCCAGCAGCTTAGCCGGGACAGGGGGAAAACTGTTTTTT. The full variable domain, rest sourced from reference TRBV7-2 and TRBJ1-4, is GAGVSQSPSNKVTEKGKDVELRCDPISGHTALYWYRQSLGQGLEFLIYFQGNSAPDKSGLPSDRFSAERTGGSVSTLTIQRTQQEDSAVYLCASSLAGTGGKLFFGSGTQLSVL.

The DNA for the CDR3 is TGTGCCAGCAGCGTAGGTAGTCAGGGATTGAACACTGAAGCTTTCTTT. Translating gives CASSVGSQGLNTEAFF. The V gene is TRBV9, the J gene TRBJ1-1; D possibly corresponds to TRBD1 (5 bases). CDR3 length: 16 residues. Germline V gene lookup returns CDR1 SGDLS and CDR2 YYNGEE. Trimming shortened V by 0 bases and J by 0 bases, and 12 bases separated the two germline ends.

V and J are TRBV7-3 and TRBJ2-3, with 13 bases lining up with TRBD2. This CDR3 is 16 amino acids long. V was clipped by 1 base and J by 3 bases; unmatched bases: 1. Germline values: CDR1 SGHTA, CDR2 FQGTGA. The CDR3 bases are TGTGCCAGCAGCTTAATGGGACTAGCGGGGACAGATACGCAGTATTTT. This encodes CASSLMGLAGTDTQYF.

This clone has only one observation. This chain joins TRBV28 and TRBJ1-5; unclear D gene. Germline CDR1 reads MDHEN; CDR2 reads SYDVKM. V was clipped by 7 bases and J by 11 bases, with 24 bases between them. The CDR3 sequence is 15 residues long. DNA of the CDR3: TGTGCCAGCAACCCAGGAGGGCCGACGGGTCTTTCCCAGCATTTT. Protein product: CASNPGGPTGLSQHF.

This clone was counted once. The chain is built from TRBV4-2 and TRBJ1-2; possibly TRBD1 for D (6 bases). This CDR3 region has 14 residues. CDR1 LGHNA and CDR2 YNFKEQ come from the germline V gene. Trimming cost V 0 bases and J 8 bases, with 13 bases left between them. CDR3 sequence (DNA): TGTGCCAGCAGCCAAGATCCCAGGGGCGAAGGCTACACCTTC. This translates into CASSQDPRGEGYTF.

The gene calls are TRBV2 and TRBJ2-7; D is uncertain. The CDR3 sequence is 13 residues long. Per germline, CDR1 SNHLY and CDR2 FYNNEI. Trimming pared 7 bases from V and 7 bases from J, leaving 17 bases between. The CDR3 spells CASKSTSPLEQYF. CDR3 sequence (DNA): TGTGCCAGCAAGTCGACATCGCCCTTAGAGCAGTACTTC.

The chain couples TRBV6-2 or TRBV6-3 to TRBJ2-1; a weak D match, TRBD1 (5 bases). The CDR3 loop spans 14 amino acids. The germline gives CDR1 MNHEY, CDR2 SVGEGT. With 1 base removed from V and 9 bases from J, the gap between germline ends came to 13 bases. CDR3 nucleotides: TGTGCCAGCAGTTACTTATCCCTAGGGGTTGAGCAGTTCTTC. Encoded protein: CASSYLSLGVEQFF.

As DNA, the CDR3 is TGCGCCAGCAGCTTGGACAGTTCACGCTACAATGAGCAGTTCTTC. The encoded protein is CASSLDSSRYNEQFF. This chain joins TRBV5-1 and TRBJ2-1, with D unclear. Germline V gene sequence: CDR1 SGHRS, CDR2 YFSETQ. V gave up 0 bases and J gave up 3 bases, with 10 bases separating them. The CDR3 sequence is 15 residues long. Full variable domain (rest looked up from reference TRBV5-1 and TRBJ2-1): KAGVTQTPRYLIKTRGQQVTLSCSPISGHRSVSWYQQTPGQGLQFLFEYFSETQRNKGNFPGRFSGRQFSNSRSEMNVSTLELGDSALYLCASSLDSSRYNEQFFGPGTRLTVL.

The rearrangement uses TRBV7-2 and TRBJ2-7, with 11 bases fitting TRBD1. The CDR3 runs to 15 residues. V lost 3 bases to trimming and J lost 4 bases; unmatched junction nucleotides: 5. The germline V gene encodes CDR1 SGHTA and CDR2 FQGNSA. CDR3 region: CASSFGQGAGYEQYF. The DNA of the CDR3 is TGTGCCAGCAGCTTCGGACAGGGGGCAGGGTACGAGCAGTACTTC. The full variable domain, rest sourced from reference TRBV7-2 and TRBJ2-7, is GAGVSQSPSNKVTEKGKDVELRCDPISGHTALYWYRQSLGQGLEFLIYFQGNSAPDKSGLPSDRFSAERTGGSVSTLTIQRTQQEDSAVYLCASSFGQGAGYEQYFGPGTRLTVT.